The T cell receptor (beta chain) under discussion was sequenced for a study of blood T cell repertoires in COVID-19. Study-wide background: Whether acute or convalescent, the COVID-19 samples came from the United States, Italy and Spain.

Clones were sequenced by immunoSEQ multiplex PCR, and TCRdb holds only the in-frame ones, with some missing. This table has some 380,000 clones, over 75% appearing once. Study members were between roughly 18 and 100 years old and lived in 24 US regions. Which cohort a participant joined came from the clinical history participants gave. J was trimmed by 5 bases and V by 2 bases; bases with no gene match: 2. Germline V lookup: CDR1 SQVTM, CDR2 ANQGSEA. This CDR3 is 12 amino acids long. Sequenced input: PBMCs or T cells enriched from blood (not recorded which). This clonotype was obtained from a woman aged 35 to 49 with acute COVID-19. This chain uses TRBV29-1 with TRBJ1-1; 7 bases line up with TRBD1. The CDR3 is CSVELQGTEAFF. CDR3 DNA: TGCAGCGTTGAATTACAGGGGACTGAAGCTTTCTTT.